Listed here is a single T cell receptor beta chain. Germline V gene sequence: CDR1 MNHEY, CDR2 SVGEGT. Trimming pared 5 bases from V and 10 bases from J, leaving 15 bases between. The length of the CDR3 is 13 residues. It was RNA transcripts that yielded the amplified TCR beta CDR3 regions. HTBI primers drove first-round RT-PCR of the TCR CDR3. TCRdb re-called the multiplex PCR reads through MiXCR, storing one row per CDR3 protein. The repertoire consists of fewer than 700,000 distinct CDR3 sequences, with 15% to 20% occurring once and the leading ten covering around 3.9%. These data belong to a study of T cells in Graves' hyperthyroidism and ophthalmopathy.

J is TRBJ2-1 and V is TRBV6-2 or TRBV6-3; D may be TRBD1 (6 bases). This sequence was found in a woman aged 30 to 39 with Graves' hyperthyroidism. The sample consisted of blood. The CDR3 DNA sequence: TGTGCCAGCAGTCGAACAGGGATAGAGGAGCAGTTCTTC. Translation: CASSRTGIEEQFF.